This passage covers 26 T cell receptor beta chains from one sample sequenced in a study of control samples from healthy donors and cancer patients. Some clones are missing from TCRdb's copy, which holds only in-frame ones; the method was immunoSEQ multiplex PCR. The sample contains about 22,000 clones, 83% of which appear only once. Sequenced material: PBMCs. Receptors originate from a man aged 55 to 70 with head and neck cancer.

V usage is TRBV28 and J usage is TRBJ2-3, with 10 nucleotides matching TRBD2. There are 15 residues in the CDR3. Germline trimming cut 4 bases from V and 4 bases from J; bases unmatched to any gene: 5. The germline V gene has CDR1 MDHEN and CDR2 SYDVKM. CDR3 sequence (DNA): TGTGCCAGCAGTTCTAGCGGGAGATCGGCAGATACGCAGTATTTT. Its protein product is CASSSSGRSADTQYF.

The chain carries TRBV18 and TRBJ2-7; D may be TRBD2 (5 bases). There are 13 residues in the CDR3. Trimming stripped 0 bases from V and 6 bases from J, with 9 bases between. From germline, CDR1 is KGHSH and CDR2 LQKENI. This CDR3 is CASSPPAGSEQYF. CDR3 bases: TGTGCCAGCTCACCACCGGCGGGTTCCGAGCAGTACTTC.

The rearrangement joins TRBV6-5 to TRBJ2-7, with unresolved D. Trimming shortened V by 2 bases and J by 4 bases, and 9 bases separated the two germline ends. CDR3 length: 13 residues. The germline V gene has CDR1 MNHEY and CDR2 SVGAGI. Here the CDR3 DNA reads TGTGCCAGCAGTTACGGCACTGAATACGAGCAGTACTTC. Its protein product is CASSYGTEYEQYF.

V usage is TRBV11-3 and J usage is TRBJ2-2; D is undetermined. Trimming took 1 base from V and 0 from J, leaving 3 bases between them. From germline, CDR1 is SGHNT and CDR2 YENEEA. The CDR3 consists of 14 residues. CDR3 bases: TGTGCCAGCAGCTTAGGGTCGAACACCGGGGAGCTGTTTTTT. This translates into CASSLGSNTGELFF. The whole variable domain, filled in from reference TRBV11-3 and TRBJ2-2, reads EAGVVQSPRYKIIEKKQPVAFWCNPISGHNTLYWYLQNLGQGPELLIRYENEEAVDDSQLPKDRFSAERLKGVDSTLKIQPAELGDSAVYLCASSLGSNTGELFFGEGSRLTVL.

The V gene is TRBV10-3, the J gene TRBJ2-3; 10 bases line up with TRBD2. Germline trimming cut 11 bases from V and 4 bases from J; bases unmatched to any gene: 12. The CDR3 sequence is 15 residues long. CDR1 is ENHRY and CDR2 is SYGVKD in the germline V gene. Here the CDR3 reads CASTGLAGASDTQYF. The CDR3 DNA reads as TGTGCCTCCACCGGTCTAGCGGGAGCGTCAGATACGCAGTATTTT.

In DNA, the CDR3 is TGTGCCATCAGTGACCGACTTTTGGGGCAGGAAGCTTTCTTT. Amino acid sequence: CAISDRLLGQEAFF. The chain carries TRBV10-3 and TRBJ1-1, with D perhaps matching TRBD1 (5 bases). CDR3 length equals 14 residues. Per the germline V gene, CDR1 is ENHRY and CDR2 is SYGVKD. The ends were cut back, 3 bases at V and 8 bases at J, with 16 bases in the middle.

This clone was seen once. This chain joins TRBV9 and TRBJ1-1; D uncertain. CDR3 length: 15 residues. V lost 4 bases, J lost 2 bases, and 15 bases lay in between. Germline V gene data show CDR1 as SGDLS and CDR2 as YYNGEE. The CDR3 DNA follows: TGTGCCAGCAGCACCGGACGTAAATTAAACACTGAAGCTTTCTTT. It encodes CASSTGRKLNTEAFF.

This chain links TRBV7-9 with TRBJ2-7, with TRBD2 matching 7 bases. The CDR3 consists of 14 residues. Germline loops: CDR1 SEHNR, CDR2 FQNEAQ (reference sequence). J lost 3 bases, V lost 7 bases, and 9 bases had no gene match. For the CDR3, the DNA is TGTGCCAGCACGAGCAGCGGGGAAGTCTACGAGCAGTACTTC. Translated, it gives CASTSSGEVYEQYF. Based on the CDR3 plus reference TRBV7-9 and TRBJ2-7, the full variable domain is DTGVSQNPRHKITKRGQNVTFRCDPISEHNRLYWYRQTLGQGPEFLTYFQNEAQLEKSRLLSDRFSAERPKGSFSTLEIQRTEQGDSAMYLCASTSSGEVYEQYFGPGTRLTVT.

Judged by abundance, this clone is hyperexpanded. This chain joins TRBV5-1 and TRBJ1-3; D is unresolved. V lost 0 bases to trimming and J lost 2 bases, with 9 bases between them. This CDR3 has 15 residues. The V gene's germline CDR1 is SGHRS and CDR2 YFSETQ. The CDR3 spells CASSLDAATGNTIYF. The DNA of the CDR3 is TGCGCCAGCAGCTTGGACGCGGCCACTGGAAACACCATATATTTT.

The rearrangement uses TRBV6-5 and TRBJ1-4; TRBD1 matches 7 bases. The germline V gene has CDR1 MNHEY and CDR2 SVGAGI. The CDR3 has 14 residues. V dropped 6 bases and J dropped 3; count of bases not matched to a gene: 4. As DNA, the CDR3 is TGTGCCAGCAGCCGGGACAGAGCTAATGAAAAACTGTTTTTT. Protein sequence: CASSRDRANEKLFF.

The rearrangement joins TRBV6-2 or TRBV6-3 to TRBJ2-1; TRBD2 agrees at 8 bases. In germline, CDR1 is MNHEY, CDR2 SVGEGT. Germline trimming cut 0 bases from V and 8 bases from J; bases unmatched to any gene: 9. This CDR3 region has 16 residues. The CDR3 sequence: CASSYSLTGGLDEQFF. DNA for the CDR3: TGTGCCAGCAGTTACTCGCTGACGGGGGGGCTAGATGAGCAGTTCTTC.

The chain recombines TRBV4-1 with TRBJ1-5; weak D call: TRBD1 (5 bases). The germline gives CDR1 MGHRA, CDR2 YSYEKL. The germline V and J ends were trimmed by 0 bases and 4 bases, with 10 bases remaining between them. CDR3 length: 15 residues. Here the CDR3 DNA reads TGCGCCAGCAGCCAAGAAAGACAGCCAAATCAGCCCCAGCATTTT. It encodes CASSQERQPNQPQHF.

The chain is built from TRBV11-2 and TRBJ2-7; 7 positions match TRBD2. V dropped 5 bases and J dropped 2; count of bases not matched to a gene: 6. In germline, CDR1 is SGHAT, CDR2 FQNNGV. The CDR3 loop spans 14 amino acids. The CDR3 coding sequence is TGTGCCAGCAGCCCTGGGGCGGGAGCCTACGAGCAGTACTTC. The encoded protein is CASSPGAGAYEQYF.

The rearrangement uses TRBV11-2 and TRBJ2-5; 8 nucleotides agree with TRBD1. V lost 5 bases to trimming and J lost 1 base; unmatched junction nucleotides: 9. CDR1 and CDR2 from the germline V gene are SGHAT and FQNNGV. This CDR3 has 16 amino acids. The DNA for the CDR3 is TGTGCCAGCAGCCGTGGGGCAGGGGGCTCCCAAGAGACCCAGTACTTC. It encodes CASSRGAGGSQETQYF. Variable domain in full (rest from reference TRBV11-2 and TRBJ2-5): EAGVAQSPRYKIIEKRQSVAFWCNPISGHATLYWYQQILGQGPKLLIQFQNNGVVDDSQLPKDRFSAERLKGVDSTLKIQPAKLEDSAVYLCASSRGAGGSQETQYFGPGTRLLVL.

The chain has TRBV2 and TRBJ2-1; unclear D gene. This CDR3 comprises 11 residues. Germline lookup yields CDR1 SNHLY and CDR2 FYNNEI. V gave up 4 bases and J gave up 9 bases, with 7 bases separating them. The CDR3: CASSGGVEQFF. CDR3 coding DNA: TGTGCCAGCAGTGGGGGTGTTGAGCAGTTCTTC.

In this sample, this clone turned up a few times. Mismatch with germline at one junction end may stem from a read error. The chain joins TRBV7-7 to TRBJ2-3; D assignment may be TRBD1 or TRBD2 (5 bases each). Germline CDR1 reads SSHAT; CDR2 reads FNYEAQ (reference sequence). The CDR3 runs to 15 residues. The CDR3 DNA is TGTGCTAGCAGCGCCGGGACCCGAAGCACAGATACGCAGTATTTT. Translated, it gives CASSAGTRSTDTQYF.

The gene calls are TRBV27 and TRBJ2-7; possible D gene TRBD1, 6 bases. Trimming cost V 3 bases and J 3 bases, with 12 bases left between them. Germline V gene data show CDR1 as MNHEY and CDR2 as SMNVEV (reference sequence). This CDR3 region has 14 residues. This chain's CDR3 is CASSFAGAGYEQYF. The CDR3 coding sequence is TGTGCCAGCAGTTTTGCAGGGGCGGGCTACGAGCAGTACTTC.

The chain recombines TRBV11-3 with TRBJ2-5; D may correspond to TRBD1 or TRBD2 (6 bases each). The CDR3 is made up of 14 amino acids. Germline V gene lookup returns CDR1 SGHNT and CDR2 YENEEA. V was trimmed by 3 bases and J by 2 bases, leaving 10 bases between them. This CDR3 is CASSLRDKQETQYF. The CDR3 DNA is TGTGCCAGCAGCTTGCGGGACAAACAAGAGACCCAGTACTTC.

As concerns this clone: An end of the junction does not agree with germline; a read error may underlie this. The rearrangement joins TRBV7-7 to TRBJ2-2, with a tentative D call TRBD1 (5 bases). Germline CDR1 SSHAT, CDR2 FNYEAQ (reference sequence). The CDR3 has 13 residues. CDR3 nucleotides: TGTGCTAGCAGCTTAGCAGGGACCGGGGAGCTGTTTTTT. Protein product: CASSLAGTGELFF.

The chain uses TRBV29-1 and TRBJ2-6; no clear D. The CDR3 spans 14 residues. V lost 4 bases and J lost 0, with 7 bases in between. Germline CDR1 reads SQVTM; CDR2 reads ANQGSEA. The chain's CDR3 is CSVGSSSGANVLTF. CDR3 nucleotide sequence: TGCAGCGTTGGCAGCAGCTCTGGGGCCAACGTCCTGACTTTC.

The V call is TRBV27, the J call TRBJ2-1; D is perhaps TRBD2 (5 bases). This CDR3 is built from 15 residues. In germline, CDR1 is MNHEY, CDR2 SMNVEV (reference sequence). Trimming pared 5 bases from V and 4 bases from J, leaving 15 bases between. The CDR3 DNA sequence: TGTGCCAGCAGTCCGAGCTCTCCGGGGTACAATGAGCAGTTCTTC. Amino acids: CASSPSSPGYNEQFF.

The rearrangement links TRBV29-1 to TRBJ2-5; TRBD1 aligns across 7 bases. Germline CDR1 reads SQVTM; CDR2 reads ANQGSEA. V lost 6 bases and J lost 2; bases outside the gene matches: 9. This CDR3 comprises 14 residues. The chain's CDR3 is CSVLRGSGQETQYF. The DNA for the CDR3 is TGCAGCGTCCTCAGGGGGAGTGGGCAAGAGACCCAGTACTTC.

V usage is TRBV7-9 and J usage is TRBJ1-1; TRBD1 matches 8 bases. The CDR3 totals 14 residues. Unmatched junction bases numbered 5, after V lost 3 bases and J lost 5 bases. The germline CDR1 and CDR2 sequences are SEHNR and FQNEAQ (reference sequence). DNA of the CDR3: TGTGCCAGCAGCTTTGGACAGGGAGGGACTGAAGCTTTCTTT. Its protein is CASSFGQGGTEAFF.

This clone was seen a single time. This sequence joins TRBV10-1 and TRBJ1-5; a weak D match, TRBD1 (5 bases). The V gene's germline CDR1 is WNHNN and CDR2 SYGVQD (reference sequence). The CDR3 sequence is 14 residues long. V lost 8 bases, J lost 0 bases, and 11 bases lay in between. This CDR3 reads CASPTAYSNQPQHF. The CDR3 DNA sequence: TGCGCCAGCCCGACAGCTTATAGCAATCAGCCCCAGCATTTT.

This chain connects TRBV5-6 to TRBJ1-4; 8 bases fit TRBD1. J was trimmed by 8 bases and V by 2 bases; bases with no gene match: 8. CDR1 and CDR2 (germline): SGHDT, YYEEEE. The CDR3 totals 15 residues. Here the CDR3 DNA reads TGTGCCAGCAGCTTCGAGGGAGACAGGGGAGAAAAACTGTTTTTT. It translates to CASSFEGDRGEKLFF.

This chain uses TRBV28 with TRBJ1-2; perhaps TRBD1 as D (5 bases). The V end was cut by 3 bases, the J end by 8 bases, with 10 bases between. Germline loops: CDR1 MDHEN, CDR2 SYDVKM. This CDR3 contains 12 residues. The CDR3 DNA follows: TGTGCCAGCAGTTTTGAGGGACGGGGCTACACCTTC. Amino acid sequence: CASSFEGRGYTF.